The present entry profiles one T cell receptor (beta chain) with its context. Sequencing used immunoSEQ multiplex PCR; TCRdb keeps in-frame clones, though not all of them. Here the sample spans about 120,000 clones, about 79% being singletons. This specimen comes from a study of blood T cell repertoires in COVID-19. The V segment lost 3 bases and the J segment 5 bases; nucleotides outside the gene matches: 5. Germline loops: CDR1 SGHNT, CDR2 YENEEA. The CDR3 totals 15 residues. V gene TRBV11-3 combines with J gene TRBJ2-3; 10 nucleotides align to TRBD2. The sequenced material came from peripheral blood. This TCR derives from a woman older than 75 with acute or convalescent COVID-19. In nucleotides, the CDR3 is TGTGCCAGCAGCTTTAGCGGGGGGCCTGGAGATACGCAGTATTTT. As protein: CASSFSGGPGDTQYF.